The present T cell receptor beta chain was sequenced within a study of blood T cells in healthy people across ages (dated by TCRdb to between 2015 and 2017). A note on the overall study: In model experiments, template switching captured about one uniquely barcoded TCR beta cDNA molecule for every two T cells. Using deep sequencing normalized with unique cDNA molecular identifiers, the study measured how TCR beta repertoire diversity changes with age. Four age groups were formed from the donors: young (average 16 years), middle-aged (approximately 39), aged (approximately 60) and long-lived (roughly 88). To avoid experimental bias, donors of different ages were spread randomly across the sequencing lanes. Using the same blood draw, the study looked at two additional independent replicas of 1 million unique cDNA reads for two donors, one aged 18 to 30 and the other aged 80 or older. Results the study describes overall, beyond this receptor: As age increased, observed TCR beta diversity per million T cells dropped in a roughly linear way, and a significant reduction was already evident by age 40. Because profiling used bulk unsorted PBMCs, naive and antigen-experienced compartments could not be compared conclusively. Because the CMV infection status of the donors was unknown, age-related changes in expanded clonotypes may potentially have been confounded. Observed TCR beta diversity correlated strongly with the percentage of naive T cells measured by flow cytometry. Compared with the aged group, the long-lived group had more naive CD4+ T cells, fewer expanded clones and increased TCR diversity, suggesting age selection. Estimates of total diversity from one million sequenced T cells were regarded as lower bounds and underestimates.

This clonotype is a singleton in its sample. Its specific antigen is unknown. The junction differs from germline at one of its ends, possibly a read error. Including the terminal cysteine and phenylalanine, the CDR3 comprises 14 residues. Only the CDR3 part of the read is kept: 42 bases, read in frame from the first base. CDR1 MNHEY and CDR2 SVGAGI are derived from the germline V gene. The donors were a few dozen Caucasian individuals from Russia, aged 6 to 90 years, who were systemically healthy. Each donor gave approximately 9.4 milliliters of peripheral blood, drawn into EDTA-treated Vacutainer tubes. Ficoll-Paque density-gradient centrifugation was used to isolate PBMCs, with at least 6.5 million per sample. Trizol reagent was used to extract total RNA from PBMCs, with at least 6 micrograms per sample. Naive CD45RAhigh/CD27high T cell percentages were measured by flow cytometry on a PBMC aliquot from every donor.

To prepare the library, 5' RACE was applied. The instrument was an Illumina HiSeq 2500. A second about 6 to 11 cycle PCR used a sample-barcoded 5' primer and a J-beta primer mix. Each TCR beta cDNA molecule received a unique molecular identifier from a template-switch 5' adaptor carrying 12 random nucleotides. Each sample yielded at least 2.5 million CDR3-containing paired-end reads. First-strand cDNA synthesis was performed from all RNA using the Mint cDNA synthesis kit, with priming by a TRBC-specific oligonucleotide. After uracil-DNA glycosylase treatment, a first 18-cycle PCR used universal primers M1SS and BC2_uni_R on all cDNA. The source study handled its data this way. Each sample was normalized by randomly selecting 1 million high-quality reads, each carrying a distinct molecular identifier. Reads sharing molecular identifiers were discarded rather than binned into consensus sequences. MiTCR, run with a Q25 quality threshold and the strictest error-elimination algorithm, handled CDR3 identification, clonotype clustering and error correction. A nonparametric unseen species model using Euler transformation provided a lower-bound estimate of total TCR beta diversity. TCRdb reran the public reads through fastp at Q25 and MiXCR, keeping productive beta chains. Entries are consolidated by CDR3 protein sequence, retaining the most common genes and DNA. The V and J calls here are based on TCRdb, not the publication. The table for this sample lists roughly 1,300,000 distinct CDR3 sequences; approximately 63% of them were counted only once. Of the sample, 6.7% is held by the ten largest clones.

The sequenced sample was blood. The TCR comes from a man aged 18 to 35 in good health. The sequence joins TRBV6-5 to TRBJ2-4; the D gene is perhaps TRBD1, on 6 matching bases. The DNA end is more similar to TRBJ2-7, so the J call may be wrong. DNA sequence: TGTGTCAGCAGTCTAGGGGGAACCGCCTACGAGCAGTACTTC. Its translation reads: CVSSLGGTAYEQYF.